The 30 T cell receptor beta chains below come from one sample, sequenced in a study of blood T cell repertoires in COVID-19. Data came from immunoSEQ multiplex PCR; TCRdb stores just in-frame clones and leaves some out. The repertoire includes 200,000 to 300,000 clones, roughly 89% of them detected once, and around 4.2% sits in the top ten. Source material: PBMCs or T cells enriched from blood (not recorded which). The receptors stem from a woman aged 25 to 39 with acute COVID-19.

The chain joins TRBV20-1 to TRBJ1-2, with D perhaps TRBD1 (5 bases). With 3 bases removed from V and 0 bases from J, the gap between germline ends came to 17 bases. The CDR3 contains 16 residues. Germline CDR1 and CDR2: DFQATT and SNEGSKA (reference sequence). CDR3 nucleotide sequence: TGCAGTGCTAGTTCTACCAGGGAGGGGCCTAACTATGGCTACACCTTC. It encodes CSASSTREGPNYGYTF.

This clone was seen only once. The chain recombines TRBV5-8 with TRBJ1-2; D is undetermined. The V end lost 2 bases, the J end lost 8 bases, and 10 bases lay between the germline ends. Germline V gene data show CDR1 as SGHTS and CDR2 as YDEGEE. There are 12 residues in the CDR3. CDR3 in DNA: TGTGCCAGCAGCTTTCAGGATCCGGGCTACACCTTC. It yields the protein CASSFQDPGYTF.

The V gene is TRBV6-5, the J gene TRBJ1-5, with no clear D. The CDR3 length is 12 residues. CDR1 and CDR2 from the germline V gene are MNHEY and SVGAGI. Trimming left V 2 bases short and J 6 bases short, with 5 bases between. This chain's CDR3 is CASSYGSQPQHF. The DNA of the CDR3 is TGTGCCAGCAGTTACGGGAGTCAGCCCCAGCATTTT.

This CDR3 reads CASRQDSENSPLHF. For the CDR3, the DNA is TGTGCCAGCAGACAGGACAGTGAAAATTCACCCCTCCACTTT. This chain connects TRBV11-2 to TRBJ1-6; maybe TRBD1 (6 bases). Germline values: CDR1 SGHAT, CDR2 FQNNGV. Trimming cost V 6 bases and J 7 bases, with 13 bases left between them. The CDR3 sequence is 14 residues long. The full variable domain, in which reference TRBV11-2 and TRBJ1-6 provide the parts outside the CDR3, is EAGVAQSPRYKIIEKRQSVAFWCNPISGHATLYWYQQILGQGPKLLIQFQNNGVVDDSQLPKDRFSAERLKGVDSTLKIQPAKLEDSAVYLCASRQDSENSPLHFGNGTRLTVT.

This clone has a single count. The J gene is TRBJ2-7, the V gene TRBV30; D perhaps matches TRBD1 (6 bases). CDR1 GTSNPN and CDR2 SVGIG come from the germline V gene (reference sequence). This CDR3 is 13 amino acids long. The V end lost 2 bases, the J end lost 6 bases, and 14 bases lay between the germline ends. The CDR3 reads CAWSLNREGEQYF. The CDR3 coding sequence is TGTGCCTGGAGTTTGAACAGGGAAGGCGAGCAGTACTTC.

The chain has TRBV6-1 and TRBJ1-2; 7 bases map to TRBD1. Trimming removed 3 bases from V and 8 bases from J; junction bases left unmatched: 12. The CDR3 spans 15 residues. Germline values: CDR1 MNHNS, CDR2 SASEGT. CDR3 bases: TGTGCCAGCAGTGAGAGACAGGGTGCTTCGCGAGGCTACACCTTC. Its protein is CASSERQGASRGYTF.

The chain is built from TRBV4-3 and TRBJ2-1; TRBD2 might be the D (6 bases). Trimming cost V 0 bases and J 3 bases, with 12 bases left between them. The CDR3 totals 16 residues. CDR1 and CDR2 from the germline V gene are LGHNA and YSLEER. Here the CDR3 reads CASSQDALALYNEQFF. The CDR3 DNA is TGCGCCAGCAGCCAAGATGCTCTAGCGCTCTACAATGAGCAGTTCTTC.

This clone appeared once. The chain links TRBV29-1 to TRBJ1-5; 7 positions agree with TRBD1. V shed 6 bases, J shed 3 bases, and the junction held 5 bases outside the gene matches. CDR1 and CDR2 (germline): SQVTM, ANQGSEA. This CDR3 has 13 residues. This CDR3 reads CSVGDRHNQPQHF. The CDR3 DNA reads as TGCAGCGTCGGGGACAGACACAATCAGCCCCAGCATTTT.

This chain connects TRBV7-9 to TRBJ1-1, with TRBD1 identical over 9 bases. Germline CDR1 SEHNR, CDR2 FQNEAQ (reference sequence). The junction had 17 bases not matched to a gene; V was cut back by 5 bases and J by 7 bases. The CDR3 loop spans 17 amino acids. CDR3 nucleotide sequence: TGTGCCAGCAGCCCCGGGACAGGGCTCAAGGGGGGCAATGAAGCTTTCTTT. Amino acid sequence: CASSPGTGLKGGNEAFF.

The CDR3 reads CASSLVRGGTAHGYTF. The CDR3 bases are TGCGCCAGCAGCTTGGTCCGTGGAGGGACAGCCCATGGCTACACCTTC. This chain uses TRBV5-1 with TRBJ1-2, with 7 positions matching TRBD1. The CDR3 is 16 residues long. The J segment lost 6 bases and the V segment lost 0 bases, leaving 11 bases of the junction unmatched. The germline V gene has CDR1 SGHRS and CDR2 YFSETQ.

V and J are TRBV11-2 and TRBJ1-1, with D possibly being TRBD1 (5 bases). The CDR3 contains 13 residues. CDR1 is SGHAT, CDR2 FQNNGV, per germline. The V and J ends lost 4 bases and 1 base respectively, with 7 bases between them. This CDR3 is CASSSTENTEAFF. The CDR3, as DNA: TGTGCCAGCAGCTCGACAGAGAACACTGAAGCTTTCTTT.

The V call is TRBV5-1, the J call TRBJ1-1; possibly TRBD1 for D (6 bases). V was pared by 2 bases and J by 5 bases, with 13 bases between. CDR1 is SGHRS, CDR2 YFSETQ, per germline. CDR3 size: 14 residues. The CDR3 DNA reads TGCGCCAGCAGCTTAGGGGGTCAGATAACTGAAGCTTTCTTT. It translates to CASSLGGQITEAFF.

J is TRBJ1-1 and V is TRBV4-1; D possibly corresponds to TRBD1 (5 bases). This CDR3 comprises 15 residues. Germline CDR1 and CDR2: MGHRA and YSYEKL. The V end was cut by 2 bases, the J end by 0 bases, with 10 bases between. The CDR3 protein is CASSQPLQVNTEAFF. The CDR3 region has the DNA TGCGCCAGCAGCCAACCATTACAGGTGAACACTGAAGCTTTCTTT.

J is TRBJ2-3 and V is TRBV7-2; TRBD2 is a possible D gene (5 bases). The CDR3 sequence is 15 residues long. Germline V gene data show CDR1 as SGHTA and CDR2 as FQGNSA. V lost 3 bases, J lost 0 bases, and 10 bases lay in between. Here the CDR3 DNA reads TGTGCCAGCAGCTTCGCGGGCTCTAGCACAGATACGCAGTATTTT. Its translation is CASSFAGSSTDTQYF.

The chain is built from TRBV7-2 and TRBJ1-2; D possibly corresponds to TRBD1 (6 bases). Germline CDR1 and CDR2: SGHTA and FQGNSA. This CDR3 has 15 amino acids. Trimming took off 2 bases at V and 3 bases at J, with 13 bases between the two ends. The CDR3 protein is CASSLRDIIYYGYTF. Here the CDR3 DNA reads TGTGCCAGCAGCTTACGGGACATCATTTACTATGGCTACACCTTC.

There are a few counts of this clone. This chain uses TRBV10-3 with TRBJ2-5; tentatively, D is TRBD2 (6 bases). The CDR3 totals 12 residues. Germline CDR1 is ENHRY and CDR2 is SYGVKD. V lost 8 bases, J lost 4 bases, and 11 bases lay in between. CDR3 nucleotides: TGTGCCATCGGGGGGTTGGGAGAGACCCAGTACTTC. This encodes CAIGGLGETQYF.

This chain uses TRBV10-3 with TRBJ1-1; D is ambiguous. Germline CDR1 ENHRY, CDR2 SYGVKD. The CDR3 runs to 14 residues. Trimming took off 7 bases at V and 4 bases at J, with 16 bases between the two ends. This CDR3 is CAITREGTGTEAFF. The CDR3 DNA follows: TGTGCCATCACCCGGGAGGGAACGGGCACTGAAGCTTTCTTT.

Concerning this clone: In the same sample, other DNA sequences code for this CDR3. The rearrangement joins TRBV9 to TRBJ2-2; 10 positions match TRBD1. Germline CDR1 is SGDLS and CDR2 is YYNGEE. The CDR3 loop spans 15 amino acids. J lost 4 bases, V lost 0 bases, and 0 bases had no gene match. The CDR3 protein is CASSVGTGGTGELFF. DNA of the CDR3: TGTGCCAGCAGCGTAGGGACAGGGGGCACCGGGGAGCTGTTTTTT.

The rearrangement uses TRBV4-1 and TRBJ1-1, with no clear D. Trimming cost V 1 base and J 3 bases, with 12 bases left between them. Germline CDR1 MGHRA, CDR2 YSYEKL. The CDR3 is made up of 15 amino acids. CDR3 sequence (DNA): TGCGCCAGCAGCCAAGGAGCGCGACCTGACACTGAAGCTTTCTTT. Protein sequence: CASSQGARPDTEAFF.

The J gene is TRBJ1-2, the V gene TRBV5-5; tentatively, D is TRBD1 (6 bases). V lost 1 base and J lost 6, with 10 bases in between. Germline assignment: CDR1 SGHKS and CDR2 YYEKEE (reference sequence). The CDR3 totals 13 residues. The CDR3 loop reads CASSLWTDHGYTF. CDR3 DNA sequence: TGTGCCAGCAGCTTGTGGACAGACCATGGCTACACCTTC. Using reference TRBV5-5 and TRBJ1-2 for the parts outside the CDR3, the full variable domain is DAGVTQSPTHLIKTRGQQVTLRCSPISGHKSVSWYQQVLGQGPQFIFQYYEKEERGRGNFPDRFSARQFPNYSSELNVNALLLGDSALYLCASSLWTDHGYTFGSGTRLTVV.

V is TRBV7-2 and J is TRBJ1-2; TRBD1 aligns across 9 bases. Per the germline V gene, CDR1 is SGHTA and CDR2 is FQGNSA. With V trimmed by 4 bases and J by 6 bases, 9 bases remained unmatched. This CDR3 contains 15 residues. DNA of the CDR3: TGTGCCAGCAGCTGGACGGGACAGGGAGTTGATGGCTACACCTTC. Protein sequence: CASSWTGQGVDGYTF.

The chain is built from TRBV5-4 and TRBJ1-1; D not resolved. The V end was cut by 5 bases, the J end by 6 bases, with 14 bases between. This CDR3 is 13 amino acids long. Per germline, CDR1 SGHNT and CDR2 YYREEE (reference sequence). CDR3 sequence: CASRGGSRAEAFF. Written as DNA, the CDR3 is TGTGCCAGCAGGGGAGGGTCTAGGGCTGAAGCTTTCTTT. The full variable domain, with the rest looked up from reference TRBV5-4 and TRBJ1-1, is ETGVTQSPTHLIKTRGQQVTLRCSSQSGHNTVSWYQQALGQGPQFIFQYYREEENGRGNFPPRFSGLQFPNYSSELNVNALELDDSALYLCASRGGSRAEAFFGQGTRLTVV.

The rearrangement links TRBV11-2 to TRBJ2-7; 8 bases map to TRBD1. The CDR3 spans 14 residues. Germline CDR1 and CDR2: SGHAT and FQNNGV. J lost 6 bases, V lost 4 bases, and 8 bases had no gene match. The CDR3 nucleotides are TGTGCCAGCAGCTCCCCCAGGGGGCGCGCCGAGCAGTACTTC. Translation gives CASSSPRGRAEQYF.

CDR3 region: CASSFPPGAGGYGYTF. CDR3 bases: TGTGCCAGCAGTTTCCCCCCAGGCGCCGGAGGGTATGGCTACACCTTC. This chain connects TRBV28 to TRBJ1-2; D is unresolved. CDR3 length: 16 residues. Trimming stripped 3 bases from V and 5 bases from J, with 19 bases between. Looked up from germline, CDR1 is MDHEN and CDR2 is SYDVKM.

This clone was detected once. V is TRBV5-1 and J is TRBJ2-3; maybe TRBD2 (5 bases). CDR3 length: 15 amino acids. Germline CDR1 and CDR2: SGHRS and YFSETQ. Deletions cut 0 bases from V and 2 bases from J, with 10 bases between. As DNA, the CDR3 is TGCGCCAGCAGCTTGGGACGGGATTACACAGATACGCAGTATTTT. This gives the protein CASSLGRDYTDTQYF.

This clone was observed a single time. The chain is built from TRBV6-6 and TRBJ1-4; 7 positions agree with TRBD1. The J segment lost 4 bases and the V segment lost 2 bases, leaving 4 bases of the junction unmatched. CDR1 and CDR2 from the germline V gene are MNHNY and SVGAGI (reference sequence). The CDR3 is 15 amino acids. This CDR3 is CASSYPGQINEKLFF. CDR3 DNA: TGTGCCAGCAGTTACCCGGGACAGATTAATGAAAAACTGTTTTTT.

The genes are TRBV19 and TRBJ1-2; possible D gene TRBD1, 5 bases. Trimming took 3 bases from V and 3 from J, leaving 11 bases between them. The CDR3 is 14 amino acids. Germline V CDR1 and CDR2: LNHDA, SQIVND (reference sequence). For the CDR3, the DNA is TGTGCCAGTAGTATTGGGGGAGGTGACTATGGCTACACCTTC. Translation: CASSIGGGDYGYTF.

V usage is TRBV29-1 and J usage is TRBJ2-7; a weak D match, TRBD2 (5 bases). V dropped 2 bases and J dropped 3 bases, with 11 bases sitting between them. CDR3 length: 13 amino acids. Germline lookup yields CDR1 SQVTM and CDR2 ANQGSEA. CDR3 in amino acids: CSVESGEGYEQYF. The CDR3 DNA is TGCAGCGTTGAATCCGGTGAGGGCTACGAGCAGTACTTC.

The genes are TRBV6-6 and TRBJ2-3; D is perhaps TRBD2 (7 bases). The germline V and J ends were trimmed by 8 bases and 0 bases, with 12 bases remaining between them. The CDR3 is 14 residues long. Germline-derived CDR1 and CDR2 are MNHNY and SVGAGI (reference sequence). CDR3: CASCKGGSTDTQYF. The CDR3 nucleotides are TGTGCCAGCTGCAAGGGGGGGAGCACAGATACGCAGTATTTT.

This chain links TRBV19 with TRBJ1-2, with 8 bases identical to TRBD1. Germline-derived CDR1 and CDR2 are LNHDA and SQIVND (reference sequence). The CDR3 totals 16 residues. With 5 bases clipped from V and 2 bases from J, the junction kept 10 bases outside the gene matches. CDR3 in amino acids: CASSATGTGANYGYTF. As DNA, the CDR3 is TGTGCCAGTAGTGCGACCGGGACAGGAGCAAACTATGGCTACACCTTC. Using reference TRBV19 and TRBJ1-2 for the parts outside the CDR3, the full variable domain is DGGITQSPKYLFRKEGQNVTLSCEQNLNHDAMYWYRQDPGQGLRLIYYSQIVNDFQKGDIAEGYSVSREKKESFPLTVTSAQKNPTAFYLCASSATGTGANYGYTFGSGTRLTVV.